These 14 T cell receptor beta chains were all obtained from the same sample, sequenced in a study of blood T cell repertoires in COVID-19. The method was immunoSEQ multiplex PCR; TCRdb's version includes in-frame clones alone and lacks a portion of them. The top ten hold about 2.5% of the sample, which has about 220,000 clones, approximately 85% seen once. Sequencing used peripheral blood. The source of these receptors is a woman in her 70s with COVID-19, enrolled during active disease.

The chain employs TRBV27 and TRBJ2-7, with D unclear. The CDR3 totals 13 residues. V lost 2 bases, J lost 4 bases, and 9 bases lay in between. The germline V gene encodes CDR1 MNHEY and CDR2 SMNVEV (reference sequence). The CDR3 spells CASSLMAAYEQYF. For the CDR3, the DNA is TGTGCCAGCAGTTTAATGGCTGCTTACGAGCAGTACTTC.

The chain employs TRBV15 and TRBJ2-3; D possibly corresponds to TRBD2 (7 bases). This CDR3 contains 19 residues. The germline gives CDR1 LNHNV, CDR2 YYDKDF (reference sequence). V lost 0 bases to trimming and J lost 4 bases, with 23 bases between them. The CDR3 DNA is TGTGCCACCAGCAGAGATATGAGGTTCGGCCCGGGGGGCGCAGATACGCAGTATTTT. Protein: CATSRDMRFGPGGADTQYF. The complete variable domain, with remaining parts taken from reference TRBV15 and TRBJ2-3, reads DAMVIQNPRYQVTQFGKPVTLSCSQTLNHNVMYWYQQKSSQAPKLLFHYYDKDFNNEADTPDNFQSRRPNTSFCFLDIRSPGLGDTAMYLCATSRDMRFGPGGADTQYFGPGTRLTVL.

This clone was seen only once. The chain combines TRBV3-1 (or the pseudogene TRBV3-2) with TRBJ1-1, with 7 bases matching TRBD1. Losses at the gene ends were 0 bases for V and 1 base for J; bases not matched to a gene: 2. The CDR3 is made up of 15 amino acids. CDR1 and CDR2 (germline): LGHDT, YNNKEL (reference sequence). The CDR3 loop is CASSQDHRGNTEAFF. In DNA, the CDR3 is TGTGCCAGCAGCCAAGACCACAGGGGGAACACTGAAGCTTTCTTT.

The V call is TRBV24-1, the J call TRBJ2-2; maybe TRBD2 (5 bases). Germline V lookup: CDR1 KGHDR, CDR2 SFDVKD. The V end was cut by 1 base, the J end by 6 bases, with 14 bases between. The CDR3 runs to 16 residues. The CDR3 DNA follows: TGTGCCACCAGTGATTTCAACCGCGGAGGTCCCGGGGAGCTGTTTTTT. Protein: CATSDFNRGGPGELFF.

The chain recombines TRBV5-5 with TRBJ1-3; D uncertain. V lost 4 bases and J lost 6, with 14 bases in between. CDR3 length: 14 residues. From germline, CDR1 is SGHKS and CDR2 YYEKEE (reference sequence). The CDR3 loop reads CASSNNRVANTIYF. The CDR3 nucleotides are TGTGCCAGCAGCAACAATCGGGTTGCAAACACCATATATTTT. The full variable domain, its missing parts supplied by reference TRBV5-5 and TRBJ1-3, is DAGVTQSPTHLIKTRGQQVTLRCSPISGHKSVSWYQQVLGQGPQFIFQYYEKEERGRGNFPDRFSARQFPNYSSELNVNALLLGDSALYLCASSNNRVANTIYFGEGSWLTVV.

V is TRBV19 and J is TRBJ1-3; possibly TRBD1 for D (6 bases). This CDR3 spans 15 amino acids. In germline, CDR1 is LNHDA, CDR2 SQIVND (reference sequence). Trimming took off 1 base at V and 4 bases at J, with 11 bases between the two ends. This CDR3 reads CASSIGEGVGNTIYF. The CDR3 region has the DNA TGTGCCAGTAGTATAGGCGAGGGGGTAGGAAACACCATATATTTT.

This chain joins TRBV7-6 and TRBJ2-7, with TRBD1 matching over 7 bases. Losses at the gene ends were 5 bases for V and 4 bases for J; bases not matched to a gene: 11. Germline CDR1 is SGHVS and CDR2 is FNYEAQ. CDR3 length: 15 amino acids. CDR3 DNA: TGTGCCAGCAGCCGGGTGGAGACAGGGTATTACGAGCAGTACTTC. It yields the protein CASSRVETGYYEQYF.

CDR3 region: CASSYSQNTEAFF. Here the CDR3 DNA reads TGTGCCAGCAGTTATTCCCAGAACACTGAAGCTTTCTTT. The rearrangement uses TRBV6-6 and TRBJ1-1, with D hard to call. Trimming left V 3 bases short and J 1 base short, with 6 bases between. The germline gives CDR1 MNHNY, CDR2 SVGAGI (reference sequence). The CDR3 consists of 13 residues.

In its sample, this clone was seen a few times. The CDR3 coding sequence is TGCGCCAGCAGCGATAGCGGGAGCTCCTACAATGAGCAGTTCTTC. Translated: CASSDSGSSYNEQFF. J is TRBJ2-1 and V is TRBV4-3, with 9 bases identical to TRBD2. The CDR3 is 15 amino acids. Germline CDR1 and CDR2: LGHNA and YSLEER. J lost 0 bases, V lost 5 bases, and 2 bases had no gene match.

This rearrangement joins TRBV4-3 to TRBJ1-1; possible D gene TRBD1, 5 bases. The CDR3 consists of 13 residues. Germline lookup yields CDR1 LGHNA and CDR2 YSLEER. V shed 3 bases and J shed 6 bases, with 11 bases lying between them. The CDR3 sequence is CASSQMIGAEAFF. CDR3 DNA: TGCGCCAGCAGCCAGATGATAGGGGCTGAAGCTTTCTTT.

The genes are TRBV11-3 and TRBJ2-6; D perhaps matches TRBD1 (6 bases). CDR3 length equals 16 residues. From germline, CDR1 is SGHNT and CDR2 YENEEA. V was clipped by 1 base and J by 5 bases, with 12 bases between them. This CDR3 reads CASSLGGTSWANVLTF. In DNA form, the CDR3 reads TGTGCCAGCAGCTTAGGGGGGACATCTTGGGCCAACGTCCTGACTTTC.

The chain carries TRBV5-4 and TRBJ1-5, with D possibly being TRBD1 (6 bases). Germline CDR1 is SGHNT and CDR2 is YYREEE (reference sequence). The CDR3 covers 14 residues. Between the trimmed V and J ends, which lost 2 bases and 4 bases, there was a span of 10 bases. DNA of the CDR3: TGTGCCAGCAGCTTCGGGGGGCAGAATCAGCCCCAGCATTTT. Protein: CASSFGGQNQPQHF.

The chain employs TRBV7-6 and TRBJ2-1; 10 bases agree with TRBD1. Germline loops: CDR1 SGHVS, CDR2 FNYEAQ. The J segment lost 1 base and the V segment lost 5 bases, leaving 11 bases of the junction unmatched. The CDR3 spans 18 residues. Here the CDR3 DNA reads TGTGCCAGCAGCCCACCTTCTAGGGGACAGGGGTCCTACAATGAGCAGTTCTTC. Translating gives CASSPPSRGQGSYNEQFF.

This sequence joins TRBV7-2 and TRBJ2-3, with 7 bases identical to TRBD1. Germline CDR1 and CDR2: SGHTA and FQGNSA. V trimming: 1 base; J trimming: 5 bases; junction bases outside the gene matches: 12. CDR3 length: 17 amino acids. The chain's CDR3 is CASSLGQGVPGLDTQYF. The CDR3 DNA is TGTGCCAGCAGCTTAGGACAGGGTGTTCCGGGCTTAGATACGCAGTATTTT.